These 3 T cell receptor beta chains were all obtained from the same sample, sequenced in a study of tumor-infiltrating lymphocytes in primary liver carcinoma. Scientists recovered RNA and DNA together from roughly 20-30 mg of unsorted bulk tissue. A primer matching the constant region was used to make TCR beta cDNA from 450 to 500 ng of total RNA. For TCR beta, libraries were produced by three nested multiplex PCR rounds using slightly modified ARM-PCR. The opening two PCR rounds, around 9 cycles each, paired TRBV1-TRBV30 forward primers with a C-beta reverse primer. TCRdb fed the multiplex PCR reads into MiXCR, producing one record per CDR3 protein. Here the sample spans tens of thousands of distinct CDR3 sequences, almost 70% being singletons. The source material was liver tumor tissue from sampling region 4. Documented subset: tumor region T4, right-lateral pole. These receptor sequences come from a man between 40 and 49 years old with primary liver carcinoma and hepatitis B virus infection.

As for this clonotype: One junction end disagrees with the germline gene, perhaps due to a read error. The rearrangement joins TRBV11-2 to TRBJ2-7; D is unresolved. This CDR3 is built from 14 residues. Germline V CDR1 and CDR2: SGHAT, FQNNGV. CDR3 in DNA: TGTGCCAGCAGCCTTATTGGCAGCTCCAACGAGGAGTACTTC. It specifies CASSLIGSSNEEYF.

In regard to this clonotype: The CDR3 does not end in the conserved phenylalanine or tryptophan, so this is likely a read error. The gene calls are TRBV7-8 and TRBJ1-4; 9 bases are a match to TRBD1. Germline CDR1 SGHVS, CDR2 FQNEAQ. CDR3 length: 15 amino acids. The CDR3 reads CPSSSATGGHEKLFS. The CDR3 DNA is TGTCCCAGCAGCTCGGCGACAGGGGGTCACGAAAAACTGTTTTCT.

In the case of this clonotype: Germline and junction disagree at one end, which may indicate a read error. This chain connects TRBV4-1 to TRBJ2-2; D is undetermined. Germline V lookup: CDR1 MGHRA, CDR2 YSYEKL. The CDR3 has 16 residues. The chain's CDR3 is CASSPEECLDTGELFF. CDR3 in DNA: TGCGCCAGCAGCCCAGAAGAATGTCTCGACACAGGGGAGCTGTTTTTT.